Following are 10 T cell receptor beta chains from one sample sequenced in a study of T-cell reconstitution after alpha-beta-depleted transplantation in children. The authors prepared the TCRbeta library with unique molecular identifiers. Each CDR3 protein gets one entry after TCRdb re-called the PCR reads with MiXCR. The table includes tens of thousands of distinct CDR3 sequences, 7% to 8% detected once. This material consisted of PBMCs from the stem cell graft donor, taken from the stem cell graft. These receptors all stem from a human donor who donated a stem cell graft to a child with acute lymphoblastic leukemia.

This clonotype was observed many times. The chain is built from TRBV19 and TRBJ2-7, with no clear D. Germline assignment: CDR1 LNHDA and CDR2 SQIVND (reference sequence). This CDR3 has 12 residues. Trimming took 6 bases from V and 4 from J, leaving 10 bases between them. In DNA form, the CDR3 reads TGTGCCAGTAGCACCGCCGGGTACGAGCAGTACTTC. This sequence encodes CASSTAGYEQYF.

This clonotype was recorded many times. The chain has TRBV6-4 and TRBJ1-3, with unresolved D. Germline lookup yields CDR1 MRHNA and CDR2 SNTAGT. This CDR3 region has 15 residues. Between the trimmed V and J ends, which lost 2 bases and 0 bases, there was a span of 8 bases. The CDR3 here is CASSDEIPSGNTIYF. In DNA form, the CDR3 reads TGTGCCAGCAGTGACGAGATACCCTCTGGAAACACCATATATTTT.

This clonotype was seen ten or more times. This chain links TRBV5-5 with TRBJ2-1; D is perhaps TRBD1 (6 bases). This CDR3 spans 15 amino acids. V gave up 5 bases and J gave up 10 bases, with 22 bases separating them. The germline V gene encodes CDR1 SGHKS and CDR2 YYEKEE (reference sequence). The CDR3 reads CASSLPGQSQGEQFF. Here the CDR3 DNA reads TGTGCCAGCAGTTTACCCGGACAGAGCCAGGGAGAGCAGTTCTTC.

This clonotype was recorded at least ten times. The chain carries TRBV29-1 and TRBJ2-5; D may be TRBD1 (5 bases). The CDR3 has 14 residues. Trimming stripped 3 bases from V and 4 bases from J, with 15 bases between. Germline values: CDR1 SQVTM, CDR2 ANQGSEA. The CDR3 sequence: CSVDASGHGETQYF. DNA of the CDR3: TGCAGCGTTGATGCCTCAGGGCACGGAGAGACCCAGTACTTC.

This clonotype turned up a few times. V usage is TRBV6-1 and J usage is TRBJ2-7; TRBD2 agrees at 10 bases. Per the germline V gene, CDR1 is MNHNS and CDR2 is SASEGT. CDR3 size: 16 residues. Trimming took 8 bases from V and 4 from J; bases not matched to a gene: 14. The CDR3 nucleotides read TGTGCCAGCTTCCTCGGATGGACTAGCGGTATTTACGAGCAGTACTTC. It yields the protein CASFLGWTSGIYEQYF.

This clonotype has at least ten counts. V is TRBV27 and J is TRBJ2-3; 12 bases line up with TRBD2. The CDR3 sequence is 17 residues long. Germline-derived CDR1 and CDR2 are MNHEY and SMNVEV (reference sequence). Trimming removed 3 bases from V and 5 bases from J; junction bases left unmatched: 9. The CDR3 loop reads CASSLVLAGGPGDTQYF. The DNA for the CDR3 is TGTGCCAGCAGTTTGGTCCTAGCGGGAGGGCCGGGAGATACGCAGTATTTT.

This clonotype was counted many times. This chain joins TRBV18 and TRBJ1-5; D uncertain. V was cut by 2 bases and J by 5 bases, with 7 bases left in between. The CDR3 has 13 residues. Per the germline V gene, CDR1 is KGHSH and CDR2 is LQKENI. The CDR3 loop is CASSPRSDQPQHF. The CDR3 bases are TGTGCCAGCTCACCAAGGAGTGATCAGCCCCAGCATTTT.

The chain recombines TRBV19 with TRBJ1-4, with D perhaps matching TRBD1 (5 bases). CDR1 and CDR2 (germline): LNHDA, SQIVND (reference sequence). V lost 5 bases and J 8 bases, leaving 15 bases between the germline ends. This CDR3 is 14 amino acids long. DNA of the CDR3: TGTGCCAGTAGTCCTCGCCAGGGACGCGAAAAACTGTTTTTT. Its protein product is CASSPRQGREKLFF.

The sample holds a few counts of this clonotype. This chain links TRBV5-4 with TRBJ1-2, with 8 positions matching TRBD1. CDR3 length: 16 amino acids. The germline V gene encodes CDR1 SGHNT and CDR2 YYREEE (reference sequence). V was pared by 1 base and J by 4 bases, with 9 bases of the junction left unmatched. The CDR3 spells CASSLNFRGPFYGYTF. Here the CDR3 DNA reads TGTGCCAGCAGCTTGAATTTCAGGGGGCCATTCTATGGCTACACCTTC.

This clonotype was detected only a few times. The CDR3 bases are TGTGCCAGCAGCCCCATGGGGCAGGGGGTTTCAGATACGCAGTATTTT. Translation gives CASSPMGQGVSDTQYF. The V and J genes are TRBV7-3 and TRBJ2-3, with 7 bases identical to TRBD1. The CDR3 is made up of 16 amino acids. Trimming at V came to 5 bases and at J to 4 bases, leaving 12 bases not matched to a gene. The germline V gene encodes CDR1 SGHTA and CDR2 FQGTGA. Drawing the rest from reference TRBV7-3 and TRBJ2-3, the complete variable domain is GAGVSQTPSNKVTEKGKYVELRCDPISGHTALYWYRQSLGQGPEFLIYFQGTGAADDSGLPNDRFFAVRPEGSVSTLKIQRTERGDSAVYLCASSPMGQGVSDTQYFGPGTRLTVL.